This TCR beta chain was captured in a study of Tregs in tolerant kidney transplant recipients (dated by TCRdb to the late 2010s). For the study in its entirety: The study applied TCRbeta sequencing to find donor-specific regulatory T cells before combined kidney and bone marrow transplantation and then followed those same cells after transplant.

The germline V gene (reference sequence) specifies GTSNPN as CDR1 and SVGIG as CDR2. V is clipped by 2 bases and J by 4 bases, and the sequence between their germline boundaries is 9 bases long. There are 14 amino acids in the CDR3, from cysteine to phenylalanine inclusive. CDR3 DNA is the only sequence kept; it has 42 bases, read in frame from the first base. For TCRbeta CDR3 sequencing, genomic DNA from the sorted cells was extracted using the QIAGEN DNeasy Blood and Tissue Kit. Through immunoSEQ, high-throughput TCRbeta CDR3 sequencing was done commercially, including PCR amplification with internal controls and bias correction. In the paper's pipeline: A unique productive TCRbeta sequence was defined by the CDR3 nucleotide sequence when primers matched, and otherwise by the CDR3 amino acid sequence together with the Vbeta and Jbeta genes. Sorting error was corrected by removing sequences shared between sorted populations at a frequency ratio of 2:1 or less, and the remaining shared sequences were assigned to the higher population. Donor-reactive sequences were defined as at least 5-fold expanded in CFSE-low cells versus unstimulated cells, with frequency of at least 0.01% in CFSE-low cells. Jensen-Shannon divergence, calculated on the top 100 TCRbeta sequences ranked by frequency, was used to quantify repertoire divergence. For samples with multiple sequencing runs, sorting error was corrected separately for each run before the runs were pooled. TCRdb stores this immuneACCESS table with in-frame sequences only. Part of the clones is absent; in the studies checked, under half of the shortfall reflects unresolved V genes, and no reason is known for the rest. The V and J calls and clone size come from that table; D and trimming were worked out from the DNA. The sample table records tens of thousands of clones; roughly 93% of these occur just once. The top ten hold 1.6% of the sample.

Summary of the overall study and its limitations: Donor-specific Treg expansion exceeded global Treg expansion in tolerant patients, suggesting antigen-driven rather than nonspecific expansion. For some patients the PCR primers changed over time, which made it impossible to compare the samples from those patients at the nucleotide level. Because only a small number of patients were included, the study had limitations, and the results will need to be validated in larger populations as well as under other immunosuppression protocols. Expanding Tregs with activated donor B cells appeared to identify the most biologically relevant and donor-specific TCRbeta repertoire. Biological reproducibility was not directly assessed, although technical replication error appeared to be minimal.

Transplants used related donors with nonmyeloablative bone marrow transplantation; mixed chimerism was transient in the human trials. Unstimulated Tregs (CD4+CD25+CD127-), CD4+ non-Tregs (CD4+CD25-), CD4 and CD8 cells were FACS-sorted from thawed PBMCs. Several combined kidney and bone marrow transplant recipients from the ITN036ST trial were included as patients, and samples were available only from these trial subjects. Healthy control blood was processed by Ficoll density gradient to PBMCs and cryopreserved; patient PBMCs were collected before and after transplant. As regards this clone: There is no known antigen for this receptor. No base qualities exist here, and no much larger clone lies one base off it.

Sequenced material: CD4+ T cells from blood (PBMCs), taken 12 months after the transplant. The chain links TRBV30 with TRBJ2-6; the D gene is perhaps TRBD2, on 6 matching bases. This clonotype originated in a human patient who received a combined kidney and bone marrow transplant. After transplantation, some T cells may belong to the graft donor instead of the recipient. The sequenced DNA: TGTGCCTGGAGTCGCGGGGCAGGGGCCAACGTCCTGACTTTC. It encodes CAWSRGAGANVLTF.